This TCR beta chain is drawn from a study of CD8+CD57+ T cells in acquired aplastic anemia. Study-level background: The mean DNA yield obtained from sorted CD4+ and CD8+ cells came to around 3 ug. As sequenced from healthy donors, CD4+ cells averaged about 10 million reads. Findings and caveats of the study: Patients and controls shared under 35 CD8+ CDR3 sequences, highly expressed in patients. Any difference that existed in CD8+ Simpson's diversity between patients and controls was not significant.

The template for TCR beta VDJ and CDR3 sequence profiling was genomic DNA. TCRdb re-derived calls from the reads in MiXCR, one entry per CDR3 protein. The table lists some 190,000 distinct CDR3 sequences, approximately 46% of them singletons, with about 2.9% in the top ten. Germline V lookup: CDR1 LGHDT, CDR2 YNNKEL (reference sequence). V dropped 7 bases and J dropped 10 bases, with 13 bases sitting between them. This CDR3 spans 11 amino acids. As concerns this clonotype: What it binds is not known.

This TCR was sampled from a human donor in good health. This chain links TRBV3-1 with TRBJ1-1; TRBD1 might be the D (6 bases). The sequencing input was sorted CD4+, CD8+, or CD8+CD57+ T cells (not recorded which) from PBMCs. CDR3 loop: CASKGGGGAFF. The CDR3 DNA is TGTGCCAGCAAGGGGGGAGGGGGAGCTTTCTTT.